This T cell receptor beta chain was documented in a study of blood T cell repertoires in COVID-19. Study context: Sites in the United States, Italy and Spain provided acute and convalescent COVID-19 samples.

Germline CDR1 is MNHEY and CDR2 is SVGEGT. The CDR3 extends over 17 amino acids. Losses at the gene ends were 7 bases for V and 2 bases for J; bases not matched to a gene: 14. In the original analysis: Estimates of nucleated cell counts were drawn from the amplification of reference gene primers. The method was immunoSEQ multiplex PCR; TCRdb's version includes in-frame clones alone and lacks a portion of them. The D gene and trimming were derived from the DNA, and the V and J assignments and clone size from that table. The sample contains over 250,000 clones, about 83% of which appear only once. J is TRBJ2-7 and V is TRBV6-2 or TRBV6-3, with 10 bases fitting TRBD2. The sequence was obtained from a woman between 45 and 65 years old who had recovered from COVID-19. The specimen sequenced was peripheral blood. CDR3 in amino acids: CASTPGLATQFTYEQYF. Written as DNA, the CDR3 is TGTGCCAGCACCCCGGGACTAGCGACCCAATTTACCTACGAGCAGTACTTC.